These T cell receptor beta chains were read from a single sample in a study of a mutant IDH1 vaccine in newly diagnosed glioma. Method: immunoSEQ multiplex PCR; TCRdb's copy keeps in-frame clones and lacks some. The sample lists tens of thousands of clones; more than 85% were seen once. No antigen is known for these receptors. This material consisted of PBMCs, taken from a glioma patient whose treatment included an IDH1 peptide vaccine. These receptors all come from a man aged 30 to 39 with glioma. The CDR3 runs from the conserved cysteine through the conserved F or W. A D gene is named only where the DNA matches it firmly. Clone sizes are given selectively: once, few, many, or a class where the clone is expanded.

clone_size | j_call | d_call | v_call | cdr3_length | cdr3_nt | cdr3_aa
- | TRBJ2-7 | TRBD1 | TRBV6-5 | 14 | TGTGCCAGCGCCCTCGGACAGGGAGGATACGAGCAGTACTTC | CASALGQGGYEQYF
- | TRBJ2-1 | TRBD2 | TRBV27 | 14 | TGTGCCAGCAGTTTAGTGGGACTAGTGAATGAGCAGTTCTTC | CASSLVGLVNEQFF
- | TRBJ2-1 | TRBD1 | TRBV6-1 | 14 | TGTGCCGGCAGTGAGGGGACAGGGAGTCATGAGCAGTTCTTC | CAGSEGTGSHEQFF
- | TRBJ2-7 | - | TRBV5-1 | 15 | TGCGCCAGCAGAGCCAGTCGGGGTGGTGTGCACGAGCAGTACTTC | CASRASRGGVHEQYF
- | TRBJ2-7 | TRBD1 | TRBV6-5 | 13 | TGTGCCAGCAGTGGGACAGATCTTAGCGAGCAGTACTTC | CASSGTDLSEQYF
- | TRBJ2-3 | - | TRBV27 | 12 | TGTGCCAGCAGCCAGACTCCTCATACGCAGTATTTT | CASSQTPHTQYF
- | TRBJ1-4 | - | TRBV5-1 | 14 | TGCGCCAGCAGCTTAAAACAGATAAATGAAAAACTGTTTTTT | CASSLKQINEKLFF
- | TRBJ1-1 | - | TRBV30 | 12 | TGTGCGATGGTAGGGGTGGGCACTGAAGCTTTCTTT | CAMVGVGTEAFF
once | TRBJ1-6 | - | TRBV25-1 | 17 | TGTGCCAGCAGTGTACTACTCGACCGCTCCTATAATTCACCCCTCCACTTT | CASSVLLDRSYNSPLHF
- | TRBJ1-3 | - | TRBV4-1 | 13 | TGCGCCAGCAGCCAAGGGTCTGGAAACACCATATATTTT | CASSQGSGNTIYF
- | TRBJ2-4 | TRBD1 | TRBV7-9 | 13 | TGTGCCAGCAGCTTAGAGGGGGACAGGTTTCAGTACTTC | CASSLEGDRFQYF
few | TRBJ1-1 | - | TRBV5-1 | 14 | TGCGCCAGCAGCTTGGGACAGCCGAACACTGAAGCTTTCTTT | CASSLGQPNTEAFF
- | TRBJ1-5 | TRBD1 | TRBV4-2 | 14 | TGTGCCAGCAGCCGGGACAGGGGGAATCAGCCCCAGCATTTT | CASSRDRGNQPQHF
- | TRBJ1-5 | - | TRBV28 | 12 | TGTGCCCTGGGGCGCGACAATCAGCCCCAGCATTTT | CALGRDNQPQHF
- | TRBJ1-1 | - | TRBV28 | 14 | TGTGCCAGCAGTCCTCCCGAGGGTAAGGCTGAAGCTTTCTTT | CASSPPEGKAEAFF
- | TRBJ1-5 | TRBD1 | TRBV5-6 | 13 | TGTGCCAGCAGCGGGACAGGGGGCCAGCCCCAGCATTTT | CASSGTGGQPQHF
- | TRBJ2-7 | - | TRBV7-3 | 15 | TGTGCCAGCAGCGAGACCGGGACACGAGGCAACGAGCAGTACTTC | CASSETGTRGNEQYF
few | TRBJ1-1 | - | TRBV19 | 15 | TGTGCCAGTAGTACCCAGGTGGGGGCGAACACTGAAGCTTTCTTT | CASSTQVGANTEAFF
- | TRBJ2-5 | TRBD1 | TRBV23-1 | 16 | TGCGCCAGCAGTCAATCGCCACAGGGGGAAGGAGAGACCCAGTACTTC | CASSQSPQGEGETQYF
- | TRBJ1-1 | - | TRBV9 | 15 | TGTGCCAGCAGCGCGAGTGGGGGAGCGAACACTGAAGCTTTCTTT | CASSASGGANTEAFF
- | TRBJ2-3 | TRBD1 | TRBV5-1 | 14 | TGCGCCAGCAGCCCGGGACAGGGAACAGATACGCAGTATTTT | CASSPGQGTDTQYF
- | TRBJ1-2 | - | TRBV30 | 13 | TGTGCCTGGATTGGGGGGCCAGGCTATGGCTACACCTTC | CAWIGGPGYGYTF
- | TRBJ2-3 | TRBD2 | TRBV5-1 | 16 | TGCGCCAGCAGCGCCACTAGCGGGATTAGCACAGATACGCAGTATTTT | CASSATSGISTDTQYF
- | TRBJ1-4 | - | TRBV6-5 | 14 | TGTGCCAGCAGTTACAGGGGTTCGGGTGAAAAACTGTTTTTT | CASSYRGSGEKLFF
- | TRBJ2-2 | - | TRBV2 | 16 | TGTGCCAGCAGTGAAACGGGGGCCGCGAACACCGGGGAGCTGTTTTTT | CASSETGAANTGELFF
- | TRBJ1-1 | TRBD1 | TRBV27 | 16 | TGTGCCAGCAGGCCGATCACAGGGGGCGTGTCGTCTGAAGCTTTCTTT | CASRPITGGVSSEAFF
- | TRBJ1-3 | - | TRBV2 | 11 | TGTGCCAGCCTGGGGGGAAACACCATATATTTT | CASLGGNTIYF
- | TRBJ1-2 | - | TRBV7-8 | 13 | TGTGCCAGCAGCTTAGGGTCGGCTGCAGCTTTTACCTTC | CASSLGSAAAFTF
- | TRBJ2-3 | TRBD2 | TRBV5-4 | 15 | TGTGCCAGCAGCGATCAGCGGGGGAGCACAGATACGCAGTATTTT | CASSDQRGSTDTQYF
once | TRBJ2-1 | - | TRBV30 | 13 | TGTGCCTCCGAAGGAGGGCAGGGAAATGAGCAGTTCTTC | CASEGGQGNEQFF
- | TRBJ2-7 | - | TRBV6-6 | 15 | TGTGCCAGCAGTCGGAGGGGATCCATCCTCGGCGAGCAGTACTTC | CASSRRGSILGEQYF
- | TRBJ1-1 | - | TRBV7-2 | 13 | TGTGCCAGCAGCTTAGTCCTGAACACTGAAGCTTTCTTT | CASSLVLNTEAFF
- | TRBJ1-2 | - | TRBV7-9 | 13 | TGTGCCAGCAGCTTAGCGGCAGGGGAAGGCTACACCTTC | CASSLAAGEGYTF
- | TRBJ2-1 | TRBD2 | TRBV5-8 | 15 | TGTGCCAGCAGCTCGAGCGGGAGGGCCTGGGATGAGCAGTTCTTC | CASSSSGRAWDEQFF
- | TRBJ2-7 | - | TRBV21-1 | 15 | TGTGCCAGCAGCCTCAGCGGGAGTGCCTCCTACGAGCAGTACTTC | CASSLSGSASYEQYF
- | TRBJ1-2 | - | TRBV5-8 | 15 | TGTGCCAGCAGCTTGGAGGCAGGGGTACAGAGAGGCTACACCTTC | CASSLEAGVQRGYTF
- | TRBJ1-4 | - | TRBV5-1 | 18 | TGCGCCAGCAGCTTGGCTCAACCGGGGGGGTCCTTAAATGAAAAACTGTTTTTT | CASSLAQPGGSLNEKLFF
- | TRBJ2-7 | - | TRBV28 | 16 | TGTGCCAGCACCTCGCCGCACGGCGGGGACAACTACGAGCAGTACTTC | CASTSPHGGDNYEQYF
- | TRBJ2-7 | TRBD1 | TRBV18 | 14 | TGTGCCAGCTCCCGCAGGGACAGGGGCTACGAGCAGTACTTC | CASSRRDRGYEQYF
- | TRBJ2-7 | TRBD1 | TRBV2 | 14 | TGTGCCAGCAGAAAAGGGACAGAAGACTACGAGCAGTACTTC | CASRKGTEDYEQYF
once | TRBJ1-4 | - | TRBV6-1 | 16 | TGTGCCAGCAGTGAGTCTCGGGACGGACCTAATGAAAAACTGTTTTTT | CASSESRDGPNEKLFF